The sample holds a few counts of the clone carrying this T cell receptor beta chain. Its antigen is unknown. CDR1 and CDR2 (germline): SEHNR, FQNEAQ (reference sequence). V was pared by 3 bases and J by 0 bases, with 12 bases between. The CDR3 consists of 16 residues. This sample was taken from a study of T cells in Graves' hyperthyroidism and ophthalmopathy. Study outcomes and limitations: Through a model of 13 V-J features, ophthalmopathy was separated from stable hyperthyroidism. Expanded thyroid clonotypes (above 0.001) were mostly also found in blood. The model's output predicted ophthalmopathy at a median of roughly seven months prior to onset.

Authors of the study amplified TCR beta CDR3 regions from RNA transcripts. HTBI primers were employed in a first-round RT-PCR of the TCR CDR3. One entry per CDR3 protein, called by TCRdb with MiXCR from the multiplex PCR reads. The data contain about 770,000 distinct CDR3 sequences, over 15% of them seen just once; the ten biggest clones take up approximately 15%. Patients with uncontrolled infections, other autoimmune diseases, pregnancy or lactation were excluded. The specimen sequenced was blood. The sequence derives from a woman in her forties or fifties with Graves' hyperthyroidism that later progressed to Graves' ophthalmopathy. This chain joins TRBV7-9 and TRBJ1-3, with a possible D match to TRBD1 (6 bases). This chain's CDR3 is CASSFWTADSGNTIYF. Written as DNA, the CDR3 is TGTGCCAGCAGCTTCTGGACAGCCGACTCTGGAAACACCATATATTTT.